The 15 T cell receptor beta chains presented below share a single source sample, sequenced in a study of cytomegalovirus exposure and HLA in healthy donors. Primers: 60 Vbeta forward and 13 Jbeta reverse. Profiling relied on immunoSEQ multiplex PCR, and the TCRdb table lists in-frame clones only, not all of them. The repertoire holds under 150,000 clones, with 75% to 85% as singletons. The sample was PBMCs. These TCRs come from a man aged 30 to 45 in good health and CMV-seronegative.

The genes are TRBV14 and TRBJ2-2; D is perhaps TRBD2 (5 bases). V gave up 0 bases and J gave up 0 bases, with 11 bases separating them. CDR1 and CDR2 (germline): SGHDN, FVKESK. The CDR3 is 17 amino acids. The CDR3 DNA reads TGTGCCAGCAGCCAAGATTTCGGGGTACCGAACACCGGGGAGCTGTTTTTT. This codes for CASSQDFGVPNTGELFF.

The chain uses TRBV27 and TRBJ1-1; 7 bases align to TRBD1. The CDR3 has 14 amino acids. Germline V lookup: CDR1 MNHEY, CDR2 SMNVEV (reference sequence). V was clipped by 2 bases and J by 3 bases; unmatched bases: 3. CDR3 DNA: TGTGCCAGCAGTTTAGCGCAGGGGGACACTGAAGCTTTCTTT. Its translation is CASSLAQGDTEAFF.

This clone was found a few times. The chain couples TRBV27 to TRBJ2-1; D may be TRBD2 (6 bases). This CDR3 is 12 amino acids long. V shed 4 bases and J shed 7 bases, with 8 bases lying between them. Germline CDR1 and CDR2: MNHEY and SMNVEV (reference sequence). As DNA, the CDR3 is TGTGCCAGCAGTTCGGGGGATAATGAGCAGTTCTTC. Translation: CASSSGDNEQFF.

The chain employs TRBV4-1 and TRBJ2-7, with D possibly being TRBD2 (5 bases). Germline V gene lookup returns CDR1 MGHRA and CDR2 YSYEKL. V was pared by 5 bases and J by 3 bases, with 17 bases between. CDR3 length: 15 amino acids. In DNA, the CDR3 is TGCGCCAGCAGCACCCTTAGCGCACGATACTACGAGCAGTACTTC. It specifies CASSTLSARYYEQYF.

In the case of this clone: Compared with germline, one end of the junction differs, possibly owing to a read error. The genes are TRBV4-3 and TRBJ1-2; D remains ambiguous. Germline CDR1 LGHNA, CDR2 YSLEER. This CDR3 has 15 residues. CDR3 coding DNA: TGCGCCAGCAGCCAAGATCGCACAACTAACTATGGCTACCCCTTC. The encoded protein is CASSQDRTTNYGYPF.

This chain links TRBV2 with TRBJ1-1; TRBD1 aligns across 8 bases. The CDR3 contains 13 residues. The V gene's germline CDR1 is SNHLY and CDR2 FYNNEI. V shed 6 bases and J 3 bases; nucleotides not matched to a gene: 3. The CDR3 is CASRDRDYTEAFF. The DNA for the CDR3 is TGTGCCAGCAGGGACAGGGACTACACTGAAGCTTTCTTT.

The chain has TRBV30 and TRBJ2-5; TRBD2 might be the D (6 bases). V was clipped by 2 bases and J by 5 bases, with 15 bases between them. The CDR3 spans 14 residues. CDR1 is GTSNPN and CDR2 is SVGIG in the germline V gene (reference sequence). CDR3 DNA: TGTGCCTGGAGTCCAACCGGGACTGGGGAGACCCAGTACTTC. Amino acids: CAWSPTGTGETQYF.

Only a few counts were recorded for this clone. The rearrangement uses TRBV4-1 and TRBJ2-7, with TRBD1 identical over 11 bases. The CDR3 contains 15 residues. The germline CDR1 and CDR2 sequences are MGHRA and YSYEKL. V was pared by 1 base and J by 3 bases, with 2 bases of the junction left unmatched. The CDR3 protein is CASSQAGTGGYEQYF. The DNA of the CDR3 is TGCGCCAGCAGCCAAGCCGGGACAGGGGGCTACGAGCAGTACTTC.

The V and J genes are TRBV19 and TRBJ2-1; TRBD2 matches at 12 bases. V dropped 4 bases and J dropped 4; count of bases not matched to a gene: 14. Germline V gene lookup returns CDR1 LNHDA and CDR2 SQIVND (reference sequence). The CDR3 covers 19 residues. Here the CDR3 reads CASSRGTEGLAGPYNEQFF. The CDR3, as DNA: TGTGCCAGTAGTAGAGGGACGGAAGGACTAGCGGGACCTTACAATGAGCAGTTCTTC.

The chain couples TRBV11-3 to TRBJ1-1, with D maybe TRBD1 (5 bases). V was shortened by 6 bases and J by 1 base, with 12 bases between the two germline ends. The CDR3 is 14 residues long. Germline CDR1 is SGHNT and CDR2 is YENEEA. The CDR3 protein is CASSPDSQNTEAFF. CDR3 DNA sequence: TGTGCCAGCAGTCCCGACAGTCAGAACACTGAAGCTTTCTTT. Together with reference TRBV11-3 and TRBJ1-1, the CDR3 gives the full variable domain: EAGVVQSPRYKIIEKKQPVAFWCNPISGHNTLYWYLQNLGQGPELLIRYENEEAVDDSQLPKDRFSAERLKGVDSTLKIQPAELGDSAVYLCASSPDSQNTEAFFGQGTRLTVV.

The rearrangement joins TRBV19 to TRBJ1-1, with D possibly TRBD1 on 6 matching bases. V shed 2 bases and J shed 1 base, with 11 bases lying between them. The germline V gene has CDR1 LNHDA and CDR2 SQIVND (reference sequence). CDR3 length equals 15 residues. This CDR3 reads CASSIWGRTNTEAFF. In DNA form, the CDR3 reads TGTGCCAGTAGTATATGGGGGCGGACGAACACTGAAGCTTTCTTT.

In DNA form, the CDR3 reads TGTGCCAGCAGCTCCCGGGACAGACCAGATACGCAGTATTTT. Its translation: CASSSRDRPDTQYF. The V gene is TRBV5-8, the J gene TRBJ2-3; 7 nucleotides line up with TRBD1. J lost 4 bases, V lost 3 bases, and 5 bases had no gene match. The CDR3 spans 14 residues. CDR1 and CDR2 from the germline V gene are SGHTS and YDEGEE.

The CDR3 sequence is CASSLDTSGSSYEQYF. In DNA form, the CDR3 reads TGTGCCAGCAGCTTGGATACTAGCGGGAGCTCCTACGAGCAGTACTTC. The V call is TRBV5-4, the J call TRBJ2-7; TRBD2 matches 11 bases. This CDR3 is 16 amino acids long. The J segment lost 0 bases and the V segment lost 0 bases, leaving 2 bases of the junction unmatched. Germline CDR1 is SGHNT and CDR2 is YYREEE (reference sequence).

J is TRBJ2-3 and V is TRBV10-3, with 15 bases identical to TRBD2. Trimming cost V 10 bases and J 6 bases; bases outside gene matches: 11. This CDR3 is 16 amino acids long. CDR1 is ENHRY and CDR2 is SYGVKD in the germline V gene. The CDR3 reads CATRGLAGGSSDTQYF. DNA of the CDR3: TGTGCCACCCGGGGACTAGCGGGAGGTTCCTCCGATACGCAGTATTTT.

This clone was observed a single time. CDR3 DNA sequence: TGTGCCAGCAGCTTAGGGGCGGGAGTGTGGGAGACCCAGTACTTC. Translating gives CASSLGAGVWETQYF. The chain couples TRBV7-9 to TRBJ2-5, with 7 nucleotides matching TRBD2. V trimming: 1 base; J trimming: 5 bases; junction bases outside the gene matches: 7. Germline V lookup: CDR1 SEHNR, CDR2 FQNEAQ (reference sequence). CDR3 length equals 15 residues. Supplemented by reference TRBV7-9 and TRBJ2-5, the full variable domain reads DTGVSQNPRHKITKRGQNVTFRCDPISEHNRLYWYRQTLGQGPEFLTYFQNEAQLEKSRLLSDRFSAERPKGSFSTLEIQRTEQGDSAMYLCASSLGAGVWETQYFGPGTRLLVL.